This TCR beta chain was obtained from a study of post-analysis software for immune sequencing data. This clonotype was found many times. Its antigen is not identified. Study conclusions and caveats: Patients carried roughly five TRBV segments more frequently than controls did, and TRBV5-6, TRBV5-1 and TRBV20-1 were among them.

Each TCR beta cDNA library carried unique molecular identifiers. Each CDR3 protein is one row after TCRdb ran MiXCR on the PCR reads. The sample yields more than 500,000 distinct CDR3 sequences, approximately 34% seen once. Looked up from germline, CDR1 is SGHRS and CDR2 is YFSETQ. CDR3 size: 15 residues. V gave up 4 bases and J gave up 5 bases, with 16 bases separating them. The origin of this receptor is a girl aged 2 to 17 with multiple sclerosis. The specimen was blood. The V and J genes are TRBV5-1 and TRBJ2-1, with a possible D match to TRBD1 (6 bases). CDR3 residues: CASSPRQGSHNEQFF. CDR3 nucleotide sequence: TGCGCCAGCAGCCCCCGGCAGGGGAGCCACAATGAGCAGTTCTTC.